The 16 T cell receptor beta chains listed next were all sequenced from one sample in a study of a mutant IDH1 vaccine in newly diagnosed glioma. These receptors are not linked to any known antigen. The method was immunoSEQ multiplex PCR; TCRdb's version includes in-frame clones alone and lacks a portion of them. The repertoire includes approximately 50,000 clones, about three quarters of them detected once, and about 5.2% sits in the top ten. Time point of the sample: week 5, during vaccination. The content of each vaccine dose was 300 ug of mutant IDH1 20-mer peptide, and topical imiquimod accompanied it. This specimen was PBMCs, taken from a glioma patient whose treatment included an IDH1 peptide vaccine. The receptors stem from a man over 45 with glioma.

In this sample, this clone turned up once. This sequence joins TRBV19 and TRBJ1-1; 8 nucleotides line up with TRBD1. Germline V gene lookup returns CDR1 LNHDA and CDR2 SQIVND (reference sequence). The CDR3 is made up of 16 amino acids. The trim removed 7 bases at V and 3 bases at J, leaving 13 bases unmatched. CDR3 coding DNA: TGTGCCAGTATCCTCCGGGCAGGGGGCGTAGACACTGAAGCTTTCTTT. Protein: CASILRAGGVDTEAFF.

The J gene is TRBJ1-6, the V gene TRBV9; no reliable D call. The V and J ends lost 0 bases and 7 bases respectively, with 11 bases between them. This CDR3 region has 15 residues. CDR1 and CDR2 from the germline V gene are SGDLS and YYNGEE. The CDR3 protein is CASSVGRASNSPLHF. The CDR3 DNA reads TGTGCCAGCAGCGTAGGGAGGGCTTCAAATTCACCCCTCCACTTT.

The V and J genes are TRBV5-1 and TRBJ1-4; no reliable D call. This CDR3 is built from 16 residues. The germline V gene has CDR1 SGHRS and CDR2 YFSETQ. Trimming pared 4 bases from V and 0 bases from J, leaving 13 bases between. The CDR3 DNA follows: TGCGCCAGCAGCCTAGGCAATTTTGCAACTAATGAAAAACTGTTTTTT. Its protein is CASSLGNFATNEKLFF. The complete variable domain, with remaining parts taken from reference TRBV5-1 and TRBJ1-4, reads KAGVTQTPRYLIKTRGQQVTLSCSPISGHRSVSWYQQTPGQGLQFLFEYFSETQRNKGNFPGRFSGRQFSNSRSEMNVSTLELGDSALYLCASSLGNFATNEKLFFGSGTQLSVL.

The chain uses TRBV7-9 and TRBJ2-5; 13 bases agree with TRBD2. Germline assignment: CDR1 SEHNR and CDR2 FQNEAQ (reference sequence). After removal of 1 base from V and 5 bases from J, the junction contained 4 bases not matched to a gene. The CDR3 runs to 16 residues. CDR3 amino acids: CASSLEGTSGVETQYF. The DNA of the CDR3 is TGTGCCAGCAGCTTAGAAGGGACTAGCGGGGTTGAGACCCAGTACTTC.

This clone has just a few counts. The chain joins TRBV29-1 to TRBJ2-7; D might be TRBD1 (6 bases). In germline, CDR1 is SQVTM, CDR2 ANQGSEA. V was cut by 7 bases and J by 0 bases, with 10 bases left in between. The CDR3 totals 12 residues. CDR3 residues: CSGRTASYEQYF. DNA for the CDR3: TGCAGCGGGCGGACAGCCTCCTACGAGCAGTACTTC.

The CDR3 nucleotides read TGCGCCAGCAGCCAAGGCAGGGGGCGAGTAGATACGCAGTATTTT. This gives the protein CASSQGRGRVDTQYF. This chain joins TRBV4-3 and TRBJ2-3; 8 positions agree with TRBD1. V lost 1 base to trimming and J lost 5 bases; unmatched junction nucleotides: 5. Germline V gene data show CDR1 as LGHNA and CDR2 as YSLEER. The CDR3 is 15 residues long.

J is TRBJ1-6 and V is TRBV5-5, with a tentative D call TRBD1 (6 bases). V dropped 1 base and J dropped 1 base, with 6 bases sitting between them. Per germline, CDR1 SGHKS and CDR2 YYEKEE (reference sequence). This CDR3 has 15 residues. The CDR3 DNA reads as TGTGCCAGCAGCTTGCAGGGGTCCTATAATTCACCCCTCCACTTT. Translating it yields CASSLQGSYNSPLHF.

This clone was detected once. CDR3 sequence: CASSLELAPVGEKLFF. The DNA for the CDR3 is TGTGCCAGCAGCTTAGAGTTGGCACCCGTGGGGGAAAAACTGTTTTTT. V gene TRBV7-8 combines with J gene TRBJ1-4; unclear D gene. V was cut by 1 base and J by 8 bases, with 17 bases left in between. The CDR3 length is 16 residues. Germline CDR1 reads SGHVS; CDR2 reads FQNEAQ.

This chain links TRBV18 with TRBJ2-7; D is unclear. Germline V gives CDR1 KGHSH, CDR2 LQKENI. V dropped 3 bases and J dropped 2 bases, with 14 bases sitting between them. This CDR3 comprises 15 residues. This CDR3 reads CASSPLSITTYEQYF. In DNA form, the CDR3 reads TGTGCCAGCTCACCTTTATCGATCACGACCTACGAGCAGTACTTC.

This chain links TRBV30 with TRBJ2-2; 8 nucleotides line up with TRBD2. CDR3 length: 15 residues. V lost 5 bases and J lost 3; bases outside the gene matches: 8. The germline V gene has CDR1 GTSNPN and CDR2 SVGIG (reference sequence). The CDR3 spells CAWARGGGYTGELFF. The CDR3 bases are TGTGCCTGGGCCCGGGGGGGAGGGTACACCGGGGAGCTGTTTTTT.

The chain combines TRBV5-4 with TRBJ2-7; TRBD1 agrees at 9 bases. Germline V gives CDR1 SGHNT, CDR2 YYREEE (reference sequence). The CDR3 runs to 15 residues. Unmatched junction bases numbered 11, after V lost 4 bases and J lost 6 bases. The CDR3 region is CASSLSRDRVPEQYF. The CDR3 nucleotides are TGTGCCAGCAGCCTCTCCCGGGACAGGGTTCCCGAGCAGTACTTC. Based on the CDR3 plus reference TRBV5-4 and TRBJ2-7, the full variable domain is ETGVTQSPTHLIKTRGQQVTLRCSSQSGHNTVSWYQQALGQGPQFIFQYYREEENGRGNFPPRFSGLQFPNYSSELNVNALELDDSALYLCASSLSRDRVPEQYFGPGTRLTVT.

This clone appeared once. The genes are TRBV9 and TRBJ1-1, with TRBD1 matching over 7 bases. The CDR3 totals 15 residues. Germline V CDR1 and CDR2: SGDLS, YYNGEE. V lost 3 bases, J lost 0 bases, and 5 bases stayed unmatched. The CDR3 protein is CASSAVQGLNTEAFF. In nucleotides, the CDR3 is TGTGCCAGCAGCGCCGTACAGGGGCTGAACACTGAAGCTTTCTTT.

Here the CDR3 reads CASRGGDRGGNQPQHF. The CDR3 coding sequence is TGTGCCAGTAGAGGAGGAGACAGGGGCGGTAATCAGCCCCAGCATTTT. J is TRBJ1-5 and V is TRBV19; TRBD1 matches 8 bases. This CDR3 contains 16 residues. Germline-derived CDR1 and CDR2 are LNHDA and SQIVND (reference sequence). V was clipped by 6 bases and J by 4 bases; unmatched bases: 11.

The CDR3: CASSQSQTGWNEQYF. In DNA form, the CDR3 reads TGCGCCAGCAGCCAATCTCAGACAGGGTGGAACGAGCAGTACTTC. V gene TRBV4-3 combines with J gene TRBJ2-7; 7 bases are a match to TRBD1. This CDR3 region has 15 residues. V lost 2 bases, J lost 5 bases, and 9 bases stayed unmatched. Germline lookup yields CDR1 LGHNA and CDR2 YSLEER.

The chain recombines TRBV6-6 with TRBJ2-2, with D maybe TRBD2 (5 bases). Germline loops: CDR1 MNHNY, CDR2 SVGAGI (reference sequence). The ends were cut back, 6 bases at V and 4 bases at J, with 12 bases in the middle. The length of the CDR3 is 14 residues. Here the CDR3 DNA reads TGTGCCAGCAGCGCCCGGGGAAGCACCGGGGAGCTGTTTTTT. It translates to CASSARGSTGELFF.

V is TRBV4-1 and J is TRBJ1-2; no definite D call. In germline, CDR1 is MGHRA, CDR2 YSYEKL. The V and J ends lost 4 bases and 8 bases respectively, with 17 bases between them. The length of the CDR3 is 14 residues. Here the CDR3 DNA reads TGCGCCAGCAGCCCTCCTGCCGCGATGGGAGGCTACACCTTC. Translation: CASSPPAAMGGYTF.